A selection of T cell receptor beta chains follows, all from one sample in a study of OX40 agonist ivuxolimab in advanced cancers. Data came from immunoSEQ multiplex PCR; TCRdb stores just in-frame clones and leaves some out. Of 60,000 to 85,000 clones in the sample, roughly 80% are singletons; the top ten hold around 2%. The specimen comprised CD4+ or CD8+ T cells sorted from blood, sampled in a trial of the OX40 agonist ivuxolimab. The receptors were sampled from an adult with an advanced solid tumor such as melanoma, head and neck, liver or kidney cancer. CDR3s include the opening cysteine and the closing phenylalanine or tryptophan. A D gene is named only where the DNA matches it firmly. Clone size appears in some rows only: once, few, many, or a class for an expanded clone.

CDR3 protein,CDR3 DNA,clone size,J gene,D gene,CDR3 length,V gene
CASLTSGSYEQYF,TGTGCCTCCCTGACTAGCGGGTCCTACGAGCAGTACTTC,.,TRBJ2-7,TRBD2,13,TRBV30
CASSGRTLAKVGYTF,TGTGCCAGCAGCGGAAGGACACTGGCTAAGGTTGGCTACACCTTC,.,TRBJ1-2,.,15,TRBV7-2
CARRGRAQETQYF,TGTGCCAGGAGGGGTAGGGCCCAAGAGACCCAGTACTTC,.,TRBJ2-5,.,13,TRBV30
CASSPLGAQDEQYF,TGTGCCAGCAGCCCGTTAGGGGCGCAGGACGAGCAGTACTTC,.,TRBJ2-7,.,14,TRBV11-2
CASAQTGPRTGELFF,TGCGCCAGCGCCCAGACAGGACCTCGCACCGGGGAGCTGTTTTTT,.,TRBJ2-2,.,15,TRBV5-1
CASSPLAGTNTGELFF,TGTGCCAGCAGCCCCCTGGCGGGGACGAACACCGGGGAGCTGTTTTTT,.,TRBJ2-2,.,16,TRBV7-2
CASSVVGSGRADTQYF,TGTGCCAGCAGCGTAGTGGGTAGCGGGAGAGCAGATACGCAGTATTTT,.,TRBJ2-3,TRBD2,16,TRBV9
CASSRTSGIYGANVLTF,TGTGCCAGCAGCCGGACTAGCGGGATCTATGGGGCCAACGTCCTGACTTTC,.,TRBJ2-6,TRBD2,17,TRBV7-9
CASSRLAFDTGELFF,TGCGCCAGCAGCCGACTAGCGTTTGACACCGGGGAGCTGTTTTTT,.,TRBJ2-2,TRBD2,15,TRBV5-1
CASSPGGLAGFSEQFF,TGTGCCAGCTCACCCGGGGGACTAGCGGGTTTCAGTGAGCAGTTCTTC,.,TRBJ2-1,TRBD2,16,TRBV18
CASRSSPGLANEQFF,TGTGCCAGCAGGAGTAGTCCGGGACTAGCAAATGAGCAGTTCTTC,.,TRBJ2-1,TRBD2,15,TRBV7-2
CASSFGEWDEKLFF,TGTGCCAGCAGCTTTGGGGAATGGGATGAAAAACTGTTTTTT,few,TRBJ1-4,.,14,TRBV7-9
CASSFSGVPYNEQFF,TGTGCCAGCAGCTTTTCGGGGGTCCCTTACAATGAGCAGTTCTTC,.,TRBJ2-1,.,15,TRBV5-5